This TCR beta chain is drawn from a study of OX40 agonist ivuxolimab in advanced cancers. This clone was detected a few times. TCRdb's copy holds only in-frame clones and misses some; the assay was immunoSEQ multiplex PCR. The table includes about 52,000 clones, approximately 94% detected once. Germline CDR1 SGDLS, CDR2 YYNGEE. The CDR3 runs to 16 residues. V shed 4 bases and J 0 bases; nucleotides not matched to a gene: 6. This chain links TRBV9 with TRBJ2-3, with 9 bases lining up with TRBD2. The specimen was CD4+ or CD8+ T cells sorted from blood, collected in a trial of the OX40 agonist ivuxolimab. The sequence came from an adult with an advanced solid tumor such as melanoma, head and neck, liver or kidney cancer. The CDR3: CASSSRLAGSTDTQYF. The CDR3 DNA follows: TGTGCCAGCAGCTCCCGGCTAGCGGGGAGCACAGATACGCAGTATTTT.